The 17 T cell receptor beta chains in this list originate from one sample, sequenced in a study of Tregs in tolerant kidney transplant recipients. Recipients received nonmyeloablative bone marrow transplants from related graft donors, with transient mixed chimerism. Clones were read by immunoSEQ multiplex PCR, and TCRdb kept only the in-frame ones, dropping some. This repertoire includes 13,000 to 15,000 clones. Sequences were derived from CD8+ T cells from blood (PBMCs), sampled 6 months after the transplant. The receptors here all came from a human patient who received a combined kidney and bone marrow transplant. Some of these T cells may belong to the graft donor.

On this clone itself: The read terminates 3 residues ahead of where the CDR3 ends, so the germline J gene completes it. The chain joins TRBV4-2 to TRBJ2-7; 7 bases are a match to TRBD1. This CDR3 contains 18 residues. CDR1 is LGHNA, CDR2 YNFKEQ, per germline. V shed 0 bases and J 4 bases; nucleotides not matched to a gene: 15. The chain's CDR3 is CASSQDPTGRIPWYEQYF. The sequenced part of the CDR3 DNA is TGTGCCAGCAGCCAAGATCCGACAGGGAGAATACCTTGGTACGAG.

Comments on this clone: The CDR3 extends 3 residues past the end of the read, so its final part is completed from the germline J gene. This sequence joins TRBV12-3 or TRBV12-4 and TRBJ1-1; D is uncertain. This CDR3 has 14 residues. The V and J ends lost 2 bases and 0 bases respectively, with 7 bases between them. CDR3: CASSLSPVNTEAFF. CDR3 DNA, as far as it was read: TGTGCCAGCAGTTTATCTCCAGTGAACACTGAA.

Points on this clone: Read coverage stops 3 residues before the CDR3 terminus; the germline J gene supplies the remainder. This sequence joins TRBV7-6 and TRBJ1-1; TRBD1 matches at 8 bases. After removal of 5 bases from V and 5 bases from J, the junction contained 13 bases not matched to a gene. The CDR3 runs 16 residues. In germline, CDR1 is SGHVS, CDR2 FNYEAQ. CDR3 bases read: TGTGCCAGCAGCATCCTAGGGGGGACAGGCGGGACTGAA. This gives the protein CASSILGGTGGTE. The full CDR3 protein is CASSILGGTGGTEAFF.

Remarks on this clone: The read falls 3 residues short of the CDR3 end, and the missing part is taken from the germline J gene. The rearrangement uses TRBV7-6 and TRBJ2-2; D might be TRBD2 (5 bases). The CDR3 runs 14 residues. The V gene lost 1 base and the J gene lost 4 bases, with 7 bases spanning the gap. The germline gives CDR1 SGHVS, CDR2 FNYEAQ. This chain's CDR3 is CASSLGTGTGELFF. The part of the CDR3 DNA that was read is TGTGCCAGCAGCTTAGGGACTGGCACCGGGGAG.

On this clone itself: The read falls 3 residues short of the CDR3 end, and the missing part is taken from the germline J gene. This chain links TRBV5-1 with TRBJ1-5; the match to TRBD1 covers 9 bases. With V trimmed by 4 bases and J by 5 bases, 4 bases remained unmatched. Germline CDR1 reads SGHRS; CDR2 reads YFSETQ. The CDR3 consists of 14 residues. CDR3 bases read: TGCGCCAGCAGCGCGGGACAGGGCTATCAGCCC. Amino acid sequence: CASSAGQGYQP. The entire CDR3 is CASSAGQGYQPQHF. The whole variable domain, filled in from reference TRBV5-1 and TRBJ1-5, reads KAGVTQTPRYLIKTRGQQVTLSCSPISGHRSVSWYQQTPGQGLQFLFEYFSETQRNKGNFPGRFSGRQFSNSRSEMNVSTLELGDSALYLCASSAGQGYQPQHFGDGTRLSIL.

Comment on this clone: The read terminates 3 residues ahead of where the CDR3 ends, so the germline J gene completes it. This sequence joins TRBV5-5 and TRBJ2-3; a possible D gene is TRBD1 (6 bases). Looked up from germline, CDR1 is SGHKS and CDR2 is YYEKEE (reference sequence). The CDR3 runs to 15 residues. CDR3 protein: CASSFGQGTNQPQYF. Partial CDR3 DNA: TGTGCCAGCAGCTTCGGGCAGGGGACAAATCAGCCG.

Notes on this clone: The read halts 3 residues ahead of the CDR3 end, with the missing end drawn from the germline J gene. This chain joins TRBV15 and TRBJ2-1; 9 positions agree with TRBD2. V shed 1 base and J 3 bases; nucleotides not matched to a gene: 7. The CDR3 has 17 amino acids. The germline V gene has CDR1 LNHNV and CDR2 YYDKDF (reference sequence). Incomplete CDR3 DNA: TGTGCCACCAGCAGAGCCCCCTTTAGCGGGGGCTACAATGAG. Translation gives CATSRAPFSGGYNE. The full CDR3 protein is CATSRAPFSGGYNEQFF.

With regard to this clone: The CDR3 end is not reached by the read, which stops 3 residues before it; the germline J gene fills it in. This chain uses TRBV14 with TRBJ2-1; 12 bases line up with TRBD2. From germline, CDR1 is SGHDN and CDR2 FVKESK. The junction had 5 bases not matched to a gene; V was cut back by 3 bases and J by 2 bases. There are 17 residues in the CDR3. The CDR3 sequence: CASSHLGLAGPYNEQFF. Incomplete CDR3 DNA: TGTGCCAGCAGCCACCTCGGACTAGCGGGACCCTACAATGAG.

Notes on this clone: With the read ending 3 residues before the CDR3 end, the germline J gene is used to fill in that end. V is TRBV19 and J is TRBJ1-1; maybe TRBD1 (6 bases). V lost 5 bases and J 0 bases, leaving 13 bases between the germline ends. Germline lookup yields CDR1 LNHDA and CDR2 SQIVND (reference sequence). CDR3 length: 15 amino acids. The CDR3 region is CASSQQGLMNTEAFF. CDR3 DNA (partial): TGTGCCAGTAGTCAACAGGGTCTGATGAACACTGAA.

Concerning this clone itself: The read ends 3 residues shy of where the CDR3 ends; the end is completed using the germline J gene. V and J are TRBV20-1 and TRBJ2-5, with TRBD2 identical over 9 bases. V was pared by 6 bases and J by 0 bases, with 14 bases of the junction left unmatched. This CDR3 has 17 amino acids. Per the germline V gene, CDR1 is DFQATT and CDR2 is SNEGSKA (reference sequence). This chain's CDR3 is CSAPGAVAGAYQETQYF. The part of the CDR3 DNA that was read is TGCAGTGCCCCCGGAGCGGTAGCGGGGGCCTACCAAGAGACC.

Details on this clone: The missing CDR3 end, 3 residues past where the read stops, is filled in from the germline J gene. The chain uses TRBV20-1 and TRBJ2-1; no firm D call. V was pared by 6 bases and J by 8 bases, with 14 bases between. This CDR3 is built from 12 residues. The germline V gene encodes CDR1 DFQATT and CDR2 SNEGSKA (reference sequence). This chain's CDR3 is CSARWLDYEQFF. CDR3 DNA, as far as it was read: TGCAGTGCGAGATGGCTAGACTATGAG.

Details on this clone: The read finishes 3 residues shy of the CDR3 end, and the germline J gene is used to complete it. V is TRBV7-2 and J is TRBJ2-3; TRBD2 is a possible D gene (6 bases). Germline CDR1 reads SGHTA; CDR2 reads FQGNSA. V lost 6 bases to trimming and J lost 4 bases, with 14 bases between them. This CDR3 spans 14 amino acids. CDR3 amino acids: CASSPVGGADTQYF. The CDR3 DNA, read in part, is TGTGCCAGCAGTCCCGTGGGGGGAGCAGATACG.

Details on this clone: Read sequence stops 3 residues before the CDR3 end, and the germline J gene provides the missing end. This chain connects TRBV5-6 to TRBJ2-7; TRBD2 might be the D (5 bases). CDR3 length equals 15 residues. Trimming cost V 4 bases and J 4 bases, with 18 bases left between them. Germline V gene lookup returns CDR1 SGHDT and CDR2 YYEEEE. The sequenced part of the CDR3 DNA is TGTGCCAGCAGCCCCGGACTTGTCATTACTTACGAG. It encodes CASSPGLVITYE. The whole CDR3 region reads CASSPGLVITYEQYF. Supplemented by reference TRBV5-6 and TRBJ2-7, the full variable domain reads DAGVTQSPTHLIKTRGQQVTLRCSPKSGHDTVSWYQQALGQGPQFIFQYYEEEERQRGNFPDRFSGHQFPNYSSELNVNALLLGDSALYLCASSPGLVITYEQYFGPGTRLTVT.

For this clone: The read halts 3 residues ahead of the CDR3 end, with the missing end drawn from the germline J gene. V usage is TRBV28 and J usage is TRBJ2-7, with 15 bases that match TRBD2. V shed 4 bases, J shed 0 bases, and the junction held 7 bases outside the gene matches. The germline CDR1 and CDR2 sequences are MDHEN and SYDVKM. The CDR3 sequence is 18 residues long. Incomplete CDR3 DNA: TGTGCCAGCAGTTCCCCCGGGACTAGCGGGAGGACCTCCTACGAG. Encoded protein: CASSSPGTSGRTSYE. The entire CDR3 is CASSSPGTSGRTSYEQYF.

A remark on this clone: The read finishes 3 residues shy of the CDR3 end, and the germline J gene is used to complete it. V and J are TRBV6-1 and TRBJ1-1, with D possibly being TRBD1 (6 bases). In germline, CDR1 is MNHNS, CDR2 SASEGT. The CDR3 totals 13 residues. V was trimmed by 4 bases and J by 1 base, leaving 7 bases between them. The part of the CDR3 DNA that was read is TGTGCCAGCAGTGTACAGGGGAACACTGAA. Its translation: CASSVQGNTE. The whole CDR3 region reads CASSVQGNTEAFF.

The CDR3 bases that were read are TGTGCCAGCAGAGAGGGACAGGGCCACGAG. It encodes CASREGQGHE. The entire CDR3 protein is CASREGQGHEQYF. The J gene is TRBJ2-7, the V gene TRBV2, with TRBD1 identical over 9 bases. The CDR3 end falls 3 residues outside the read, so it is completed with the germline J gene. Germline lookup yields CDR1 SNHLY and CDR2 FYNNEI. V lost 6 bases to trimming and J lost 5 bases; unmatched junction nucleotides: 5. The CDR3 totals 13 residues. Full variable domain (remainder filled in from reference TRBV2 and TRBJ2-7): EPEVTQTPSHQVTQMGQEVILRCVPISNHLYFYWYRQILGQKVEFLVSFYNNEISEKSEIFDDQFSVERPDGSNFTLKIRSTKLEDSAMYFCASREGQGHEQYFGPGTRLTVT.

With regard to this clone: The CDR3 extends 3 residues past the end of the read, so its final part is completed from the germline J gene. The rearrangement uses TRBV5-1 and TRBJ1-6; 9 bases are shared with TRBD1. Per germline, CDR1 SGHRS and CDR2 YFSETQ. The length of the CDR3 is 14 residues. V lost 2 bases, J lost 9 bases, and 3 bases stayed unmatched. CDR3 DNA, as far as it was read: TGCGCCAGCAGCTTTTGGGACAGGGCTTCACCC. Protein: CASSFWDRASP. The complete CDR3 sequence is CASSFWDRASPLHF.